Sequencing of this TCR beta chain was carried out in a study of blood T cell repertoires in COVID-19. Sequencing was performed with immunoSEQ multiplex PCR; in TCRdb, only in-frame clones are kept and a portion is missing. The sample includes over 120,000 clones, about 87% seen only once; the top ten take around 0.91%. The TCR originated in a woman aged 45-59 years with acute or convalescent COVID-19. The sequenced material came from peripheral blood.

This chain's CDR3 is CAISELSGRAETQYF. CDR3 coding DNA: TGTGCCATCAGTGAGCTTAGCGGGAGGGCGGAGACCCAGTACTTC. This chain uses TRBV10-3 with TRBJ2-5; 11 positions agree with TRBD2. The CDR3 consists of 15 residues. After removal of 2 bases from V and 5 bases from J, the junction contained 4 bases not matched to a gene. CDR1 and CDR2 from the germline V gene are ENHRY and SYGVKD.